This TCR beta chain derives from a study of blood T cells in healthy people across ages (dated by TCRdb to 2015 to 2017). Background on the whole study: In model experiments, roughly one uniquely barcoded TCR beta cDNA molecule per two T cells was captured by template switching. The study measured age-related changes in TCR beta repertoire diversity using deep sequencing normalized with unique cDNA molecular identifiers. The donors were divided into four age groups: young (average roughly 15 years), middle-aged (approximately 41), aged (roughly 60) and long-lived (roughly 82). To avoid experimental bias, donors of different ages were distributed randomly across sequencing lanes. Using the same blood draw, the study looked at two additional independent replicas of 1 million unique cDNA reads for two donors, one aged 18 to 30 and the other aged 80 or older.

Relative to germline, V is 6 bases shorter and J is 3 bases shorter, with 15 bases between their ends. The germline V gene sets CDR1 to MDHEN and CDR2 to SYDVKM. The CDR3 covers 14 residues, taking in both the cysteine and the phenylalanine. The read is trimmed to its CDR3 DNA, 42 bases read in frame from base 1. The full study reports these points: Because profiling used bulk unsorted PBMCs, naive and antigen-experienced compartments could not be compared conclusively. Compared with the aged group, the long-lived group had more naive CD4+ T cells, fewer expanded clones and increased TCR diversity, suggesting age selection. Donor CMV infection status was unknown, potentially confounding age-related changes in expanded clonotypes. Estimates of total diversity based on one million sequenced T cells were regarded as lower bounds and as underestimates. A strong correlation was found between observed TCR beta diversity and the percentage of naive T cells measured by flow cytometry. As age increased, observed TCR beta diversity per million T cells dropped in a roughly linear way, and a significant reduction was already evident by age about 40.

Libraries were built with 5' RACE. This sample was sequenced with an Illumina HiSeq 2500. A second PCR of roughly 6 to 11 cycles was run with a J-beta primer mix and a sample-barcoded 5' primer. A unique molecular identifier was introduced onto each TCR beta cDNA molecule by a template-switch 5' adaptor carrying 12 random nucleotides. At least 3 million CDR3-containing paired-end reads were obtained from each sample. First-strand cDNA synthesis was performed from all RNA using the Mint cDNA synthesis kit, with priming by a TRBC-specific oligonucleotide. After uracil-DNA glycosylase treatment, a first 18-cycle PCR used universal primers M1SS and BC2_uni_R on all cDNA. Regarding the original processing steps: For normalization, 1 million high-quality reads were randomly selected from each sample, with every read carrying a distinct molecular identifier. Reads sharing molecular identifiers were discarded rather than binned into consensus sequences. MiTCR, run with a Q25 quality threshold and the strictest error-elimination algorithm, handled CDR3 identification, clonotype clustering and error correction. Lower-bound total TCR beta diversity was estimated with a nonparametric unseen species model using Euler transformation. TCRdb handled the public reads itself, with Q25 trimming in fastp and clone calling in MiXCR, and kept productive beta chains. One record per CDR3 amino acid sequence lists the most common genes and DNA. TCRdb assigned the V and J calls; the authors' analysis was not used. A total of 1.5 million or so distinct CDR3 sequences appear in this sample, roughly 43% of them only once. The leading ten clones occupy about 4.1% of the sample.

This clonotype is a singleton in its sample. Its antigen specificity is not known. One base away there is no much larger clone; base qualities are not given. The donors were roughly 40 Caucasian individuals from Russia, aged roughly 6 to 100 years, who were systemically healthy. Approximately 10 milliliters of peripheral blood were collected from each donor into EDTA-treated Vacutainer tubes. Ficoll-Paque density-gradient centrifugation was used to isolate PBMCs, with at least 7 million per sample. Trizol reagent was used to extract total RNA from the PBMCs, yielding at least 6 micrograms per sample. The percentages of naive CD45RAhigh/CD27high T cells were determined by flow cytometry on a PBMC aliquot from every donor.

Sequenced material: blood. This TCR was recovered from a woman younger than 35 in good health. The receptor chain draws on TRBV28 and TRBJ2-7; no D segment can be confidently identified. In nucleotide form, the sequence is TGTGCCAGCAGCCCCTGGGGTAAGGTCTACGAGCAGTACTTC. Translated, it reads CASSPWGKVYEQYF.